Listed below are T cell receptor beta chains from one sample, sequenced in a study of blood T cells in healthy people across ages. TCRdb reprocessed the 5' RACE reads via MiXCR and lists one record per CDR3 protein. The data show about 1.4 million distinct CDR3 sequences, roughly 60% seen once. Sample: blood. The origin of the receptors is a man younger than 35 in good health. CDR3s include the opening cysteine and the closing phenylalanine or tryptophan. A D gene is named only where the DNA matches it firmly. Size is stated for part of the rows, as once, few or many counts, or as a class when the clone is expanded.

>TRBJ1-2|.|TRBV6-2/TRBV6-3|.
TGTGCCAGCGGTCAGGGAAACTATGGCTACACCTTC
CASGQGNYGYTF
>TRBJ1-6|.|TRBV27|.
TGTGCCAGCAGTTTCGGGGGGAGGTTCAATTCACCCCTCCACTTT
CASSFGGRFNSPLHF
>TRBJ2-3|.|TRBV11-2|.
TGTGCCAGCAGCTTAGCCAGCTGGACCACCCCTAGCACAGATACGCAGTATTTT
CASSLASWTTPSTDTQYF
>TRBJ1-1|.|TRBV3-1|.
TGTGCCAGCAGTTTAGGACGGAAGAACACTGAAGCTTTCTTT
CASSLGRKNTEAFF
>TRBJ2-7|.|TRBV3-1|TRBD2
TGTGCCAGCAGCCAAGATCTTACCTGGGGCGGGAGCTCCTACAATGAGCAGTACTTC
CASSQDLTWGGSSYNEQYF
>TRBJ2-7|once|TRBV6-6|TRBD1
TGTGCCAGCAGTTACGGGGCGGGACAGGAGTACGAGCAGTACTTC
CASSYGAGQEYEQYF
>TRBJ2-6|.|TRBV6-5|TRBD2
TGTGCCAGCAGTTCGGGACTAACGGGGGCCAACGTCCTGACTTTC
CASSSGLTGANVLTF
>TRBJ2-7|once|TRBV27|.
TGTGCCAGCAGTTCCCGGTCGACCTACGAGCAGTACTTC
CASSSRSTYEQYF
>TRBJ2-7|.|TRBV20-1|TRBD1
TGCAGTGCTGCGACAGGGGGCAACTACGAGCAGTACTTC
CSAATGGNYEQYF
>TRBJ1-6|.|TRBV6-1|.
TGTGCCAGCAGTGAAGATGTACTCTATAATTCACCCCTCCACTTT
CASSEDVLYNSPLHF
>TRBJ2-2|once|TRBV5-1|TRBD1
TGCGCCAGCACGCCAGGACAGGGGTTGGCCGGGGAGCTGTTTTTT
CASTPGQGLAGELFF
>TRBJ2-7|.|TRBV6-1|.
TGTGCCAGCTTCCCTCTCAACTCCTACGAGCAGTACTTC
CASFPLNSYEQYF
>TRBJ2-7|once|TRBV28|.
TGTGCCAGCAGTCTCCTTTTGGACGAGCAGTACTTC
CASSLLLDEQYF
>TRBJ2-5|.|TRBV12-3/TRBV12-4|.
TGTGCCAGCAGCCGTGGGGACGGACAAACCCAGTACTTC
CASSRGDGQTQYF
>TRBJ2-7|few|TRBV4-1|TRBD1
TGCGCCAGCAGCCAAGACCACGCCGGGACAGGGGGTTACGAGCAGTACTTC
CASSQDHAGTGGYEQYF
>TRBJ2-3|.|TRBV6-2/TRBV6-3|.
TGTGCCAGCATCCAGAGCGGTGGCGGGTACGCGTATTTT
CASIQSGGGYAYF
>TRBJ1-1|.|TRBV3-1|TRBD1
TGTGCCAGCAGCCATCTCGGGACAGGCGGTGAAGCTTTCTTT
CASSHLGTGGEAFF
>TRBJ2-5|few|TRBV7-8|.
TGTGCCAGCAGCTTAGCGGTAGGAGGCCAAGAGACCCAGTACTTC
CASSLAVGGQETQYF